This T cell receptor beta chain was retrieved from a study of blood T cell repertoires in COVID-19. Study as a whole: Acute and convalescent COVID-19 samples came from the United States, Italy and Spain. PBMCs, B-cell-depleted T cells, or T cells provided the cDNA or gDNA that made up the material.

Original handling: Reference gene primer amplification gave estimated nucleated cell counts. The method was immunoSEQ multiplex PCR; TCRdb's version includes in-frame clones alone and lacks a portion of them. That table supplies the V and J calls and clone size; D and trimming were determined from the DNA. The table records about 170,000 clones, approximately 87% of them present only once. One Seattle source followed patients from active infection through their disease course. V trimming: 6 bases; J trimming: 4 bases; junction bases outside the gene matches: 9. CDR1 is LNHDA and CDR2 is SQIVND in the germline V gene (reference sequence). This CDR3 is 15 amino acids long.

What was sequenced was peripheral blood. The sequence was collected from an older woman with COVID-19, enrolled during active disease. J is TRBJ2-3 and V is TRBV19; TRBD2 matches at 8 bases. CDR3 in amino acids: CASSRGGVKADTQYF. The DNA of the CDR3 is TGTGCCAGTAGCCGGGGGGGAGTTAAGGCAGATACGCAGTATTTT.